This is a list of T cell receptor beta chains from one sample in a study of shared clonotypes between healthy human individuals. Profiling relied on immunoSEQ multiplex PCR, and the TCRdb table lists in-frame clones only, not all of them. The table records a few hundred thousand clones, 79% of them present only once. Sequenced material: PBMCs. These receptors were collected from a woman aged 40-49 years in good health. Some clones in this sample may be carry-over from other donors' samples. Both conserved end residues are part of each CDR3. D genes are given only for firm matches. Clone size, where shown, is once, few, many, or a class for clones that have expanded.

clone size	V gene	J gene	D gene	CDR3 protein	CDR3 DNA
NA	TRBV9	TRBJ2-3	NA	CASSVDRGYWTDTQYF	TGTGCCAGCAGCGTAGATCGGGGTTATTGGACAGATACGCAGTATTTT
few	TRBV6-1	TRBJ2-2	TRBD1	CASSGTGGVYGGELFF	TGTGCCAGCAGTGGGACAGGGGGCGTGTATGGCGGGGAGCTGTTTTTT
many	TRBV5-8	TRBJ1-5	NA	CASSPPLGTNQPQHF	TGTGCCAGCAGCCCTCCACTAGGGACCAATCAGCCCCAGCATTTT
NA	TRBV7-9	TRBJ2-1	TRBD2	CASSLGGTTYNEQFF	TGTGCCAGCAGCTTAGGAGGGACTACCTACAATGAGCAGTTCTTC
NA	TRBV5-1	TRBJ1-1	TRBD1	CASSLRQGNTEAFF	TGCGCCAGCAGCCTCAGACAGGGGAACACTGAAGCTTTCTTT
NA	TRBV2	TRBJ2-2	NA	CASSGGVGELFF	TGTGCCAGCAGTGGGGGCGTCGGGGAGCTGTTTTTT
NA	TRBV30	TRBJ2-7	NA	CASAGRPLYEQYF	TGTGCCTCCGCGGGGCGACCCCTCTACGAGCAGTACTTC
NA	TRBV15	TRBJ2-3	TRBD2	CATSRDHAGLAFTDTQYF	TGTGCCACCAGCAGAGACCACGCGGGACTAGCCTTCACAGATACGCAGTATTTT
once	TRBV28	TRBJ2-1	NA	CASSLSRLQRQFF	TGTGCCAGCAGCCTTTCTCGACTCCAGAGGCAGTTCTTC
NA	TRBV2	TRBJ1-2	NA	CASSGMDRGYGYTF	TGTGCCAGCAGTGGGATGGACAGAGGGTATGGCTACACCTTC
NA	TRBV7-9	TRBJ2-7	NA	CASSPTGPTEQYF	TGTGCCAGCAGCCCCACTGGCCCCACCGAGCAGTACTTC
NA	TRBV5-6	TRBJ2-2	NA	CASSPKGARGATTGELFF	TGTGCCAGCAGCCCCAAAGGGGCTCGGGGGGCGACCACCGGGGAGCTGTTTTTT
NA	TRBV14	TRBJ2-1	TRBD2	CASSQGLAGGYEQFF	TGTGCCAGCAGCCAAGGACTAGCGGGAGGGTATGAGCAGTTCTTC
NA	TRBV11-2	TRBJ2-7	NA	CASSSQGGARDEQYF	TGTGCCAGCAGCTCACAAGGGGGGGCCCGCGACGAGCAGTACTTC
once	TRBV7-2	TRBJ2-1	TRBD2	CASSLQAGVGNEQFF	TGTGCCAGCAGCTTACAAGCGGGAGTGGGTAATGAGCAGTTCTTC
NA	TRBV30	TRBJ1-1	NA	CAWRGGQGRLNTEAFF	TGTGCCTGGAGGGGCGGGCAGGGGAGGCTGAACACTGAAGCTTTCTTT
NA	TRBV25-1	TRBJ1-1	NA	CASAAGGRLDTEAFF	TGTGCCAGCGCAGCGGGGGGCAGGTTGGACACTGAAGCTTTCTTT
once	TRBV19	TRBJ1-5	TRBD1	CASTSDRGLGNQPQHF	TGTGCCAGTACCTCAGACAGGGGGCTCGGCAATCAGCCCCAGCATTTT
NA	TRBV5-1	TRBJ1-4	NA	CASSQNGNEKLFF	TGCGCCAGCAGCCAAAACGGTAATGAAAAACTGTTTTTT
NA	TRBV7-2	TRBJ2-1	NA	CASSLAGHQFF	TGTGCCAGCAGCTTAGCCGGGCACCAGTTCTTC
NA	TRBV28	TRBJ1-4	TRBD1	CASSLGGQGWSGEKLFF	TGTGCCAGCAGTTTAGGCGGACAGGGGTGGAGTGGTGAAAAACTGTTTTTT
NA	TRBV11-2	TRBJ1-1	NA	CASSLAVSQGNTEAFF	TGTGCCAGCAGCTTAGCAGTAAGCCAGGGGAACACTGAAGCTTTCTTT
NA	TRBV4-2	TRBJ2-1	NA	CASSQNNLLERAVYNEQFF	TGTGCCAGCAGCCAAAACAACCTGCTGGAGAGGGCCGTCTACAATGAGCAGTTCTTC
once	TRBV27	TRBJ1-4	NA	CASSLTQAVTTNEKLFF	TGTGCCAGCAGTCTGACACAGGCAGTTACAACTAATGAAAAACTGTTTTTT
few	TRBV30	TRBJ1-1	NA	CAWRRVGVNTEAFF	TGTGCCTGGAGGAGGGTAGGAGTAAACACTGAAGCTTTCTTT
NA	TRBV6-5	TRBJ2-2	NA	CASSYGGPGTGELFF	TGTGCCAGCAGTTACGGAGGGCCGGGCACCGGGGAGCTGTTTTTT
NA	TRBV5-1	TRBJ2-1	TRBD2	CASSLGGGSGRVHEQFF	TGCGCCAGCAGCTTGGGGGGAGGTAGCGGGAGAGTCCATGAGCAGTTCTTC
few	TRBV11-2	TRBJ2-5	TRBD2	CASSPGGRQETQYF	TGTGCCAGCAGCCCCGGGGGGAGGCAAGAGACCCAGTACTTC
few	TRBV5-5	TRBJ1-1	NA	CASSFRGNLNTEAFF	TGTGCCAGCAGCTTTCGTGGAAATTTGAACACTGAAGCTTTCTTT
NA	TRBV27	TRBJ2-7	TRBD2	CAVARESTYEQYF	TGTGCCGTGGCGCGGGAGTCAACCTACGAGCAGTACTTC
NA	TRBV25-1	TRBJ2-7	TRBD1	CASSEGLGQATYEQYF	TGTGCCAGCAGTGAAGGTTTAGGACAGGCCACCTACGAGCAGTACTTC
NA	TRBV7-3	TRBJ2-1	NA	CASSLWPSVDEQFF	TGTGCCAGCAGCTTATGGCCTAGCGTAGATGAGCAGTTCTTC
NA	TRBV5-1	TRBJ2-5	NA	CASSLGTQTRETQYF	TGCGCCAGCAGCTTGGGGACCCAGACTCGAGAGACCCAGTACTTC
NA	TRBV25-1	TRBJ1-5	TRBD1	CASSPGQGLQPQHF	TGTGCCAGCAGTCCAGGACAGGGATTGCAGCCCCAGCATTTT
few	TRBV30	TRBJ1-2	TRBD1	CAWESTGDFHGYTF	TGTGCCTGGGAGTCGACAGGGGATTTCCATGGCTACACCTTC
NA	TRBV5-6	TRBJ2-7	NA	CASSLGVGQGKEQYF	TGTGCCAGCAGCTTGGGAGTGGGACAAGGAAAGGAGCAGTACTTC
NA	TRBV9	TRBJ2-5	TRBD1	CASSVGTGGQTQYF	TGTGCCAGCAGCGTAGGGACAGGGGGACAGACCCAGTACTTC
few	TRBV28	TRBJ1-6	NA	CASRWTENSPLHF	TGTGCCAGCAGGTGGACAGAAAATTCACCCCTCCACTTT
NA	TRBV9	TRBJ1-1	NA	CASSATGHTEAFF	TGTGCCAGCAGCGCAACAGGGCACACTGAAGCTTTCTTT
NA	TRBV7-6	TRBJ2-4	NA	CASSRDEGGNIQYF	TGTGCCAGCAGCCGGGACGAGGGCGGGAACATTCAGTACTTC
NA	TRBV7-9	TRBJ1-3	NA	CASSGNSGNTIYF	TGTGCCAGTTCCGGGAACTCTGGAAACACCATATATTTT
NA	TRBV28	TRBJ2-1	TRBD1	CASSPRSTGGFNEQFF	TGTGCCAGCAGTCCCCGGTCGACAGGGGGATTCAATGAGCAGTTCTTC
NA	TRBV21-1	TRBJ2-3	NA	CASSKHLTHTDTQYF	TGTGCCAGCAGCAAACACCTAACCCACACAGATACGCAGTATTTT
few	TRBV7-2	TRBJ1-2	NA	CASSFLNGLRDYGYTF	TGTGCCAGCAGCTTCCTAAATGGCCTACGGGACTATGGCTACACCTTC
NA	TRBV6-1	TRBJ2-7	NA	CASLVRFYEQYF	TGTGCCAGCCTGGTAAGGTTTTACGAGCAGTACTTC
NA	TRBV7-9	TRBJ2-6	NA	CASSPVGGSPSGANVLTF	TGTGCCAGCAGCCCCGTTGGGGGGTCGCCCTCTGGGGCCAACGTCCTGACTTTC
NA	TRBV29-1	TRBJ1-2	TRBD1	CSVERQGDGYTF	TGCAGCGTTGAGAGACAGGGTGATGGCTACACCTTC
NA	TRBV15	TRBJ1-1	TRBD1	CATSRDLTGIAFF	TGTGCCACCAGCAGAGATTTGACAGGGATAGCTTTCTTT
NA	TRBV6-4	TRBJ1-4	NA	CASSESYGHNQKLFF	TGTGCCAGCAGTGAGTCCTACGGGCACAATCAAAAACTGTTTTTT